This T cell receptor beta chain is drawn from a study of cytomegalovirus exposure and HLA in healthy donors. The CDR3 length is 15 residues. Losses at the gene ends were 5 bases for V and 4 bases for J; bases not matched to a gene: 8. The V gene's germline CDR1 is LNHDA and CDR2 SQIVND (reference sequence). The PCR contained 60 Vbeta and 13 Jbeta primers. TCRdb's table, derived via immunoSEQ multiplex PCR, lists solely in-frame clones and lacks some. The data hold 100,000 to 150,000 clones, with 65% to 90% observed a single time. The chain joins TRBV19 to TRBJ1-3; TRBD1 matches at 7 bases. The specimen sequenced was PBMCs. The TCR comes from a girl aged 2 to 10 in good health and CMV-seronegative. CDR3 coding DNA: TGTGCCAGTAGTGGATCAACAGGGGCCGGAAACACCATATATTTT. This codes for CASSGSTGAGNTIYF.